This T cell receptor beta chain was sequenced during a study of shared clonotypes between healthy human individuals. Among the donors, all were Caucasian adults who lived in Nashville, Tennessee. Method: immunoSEQ multiplex PCR; TCRdb's copy keeps in-frame clones and lacks some. This table holds around 1.4 million clones, 98% to 99% found once. Germline assignment: CDR1 MNHNY and CDR2 SVGAGI (reference sequence). V lost 5 bases and J lost 3; bases outside the gene matches: 7. The CDR3 spans 15 residues. This chain joins TRBV6-6 and TRBJ2-4; 7 nucleotides align to TRBD2. Sequenced material: naive CD4+ T cells sorted from blood. Subset specified: CD45RA+ positively selected. The clonotype comes from a man aged 30 to 45 in good health. In DNA form, the CDR3 reads TGTGCCAGCAGTAAACCCAGGGAGGGCAAAAACATTCAGTACTTC. Translation gives CASSKPREGKNIQYF.